This T cell receptor (beta chain) was recorded in a study of response to subunit inactivated influenza vaccine. In this sample, this clonotype turned up many times. Its matching antigen is unknown. Germline V gives CDR1 SQVTM, CDR2 ANQGSEA. Trimming cost V 5 bases and J 6 bases, with 12 bases left between them. This CDR3 comprises 12 residues. TCRdb reprocessed the RT-PCR reads with MiXCR, giving one entry per CDR3 protein. The sample consists of 650,000 to 850,000 distinct CDR3 sequences, approximately 15% of them appearing once. Findings and caveats of the study: Seasonal influenza vaccination, on each occasion, was suggested by the authors to recruit few new T cells.

The sample in question was PBMCs from blood, obtained around two weeks before vaccination. J is TRBJ2-3 and V is TRBV29-1; perhaps TRBD1 as D (5 bases). The receptor comes from a man aged 45-65 years who received an inactivated influenza vaccine. The chain's CDR3 is CSVSRAEDTQYF. The CDR3 coding sequence is TGCAGCGTTAGCAGGGCAGAGGATACGCAGTATTTT.